This T cell receptor (beta chain) comes out of a study of T cell changes during pregnancy in multiple sclerosis. Libraries were prepared by immunoSEQ multiplex PCR; TCRdb keeps only in-frame clonotypes and omits some of them. In the table there are roughly 58,000 clones, more than 75% of which are singletons. This material consisted of CD8+ T cells from peripheral blood mononuclear cells, taken before pregnancy. This receptor was identified in a female donor with multiple sclerosis, enrolled in a pregnancy study.

CDR3 in DNA: TGTGCCAGCAGCCCACGGACAGCCGAGAACACTGAAGCTTTCTTT. It is translated as CASSPRTAENTEAFF. V gene TRBV7-9 combines with J gene TRBJ1-1, with TRBD1 as a possible D gene (6 bases). The CDR3 runs 15 residues. V lost 5 bases, J lost 1 base, and 14 bases lay in between. Germline assignment: CDR1 SEHNR and CDR2 FQNEAQ (reference sequence).